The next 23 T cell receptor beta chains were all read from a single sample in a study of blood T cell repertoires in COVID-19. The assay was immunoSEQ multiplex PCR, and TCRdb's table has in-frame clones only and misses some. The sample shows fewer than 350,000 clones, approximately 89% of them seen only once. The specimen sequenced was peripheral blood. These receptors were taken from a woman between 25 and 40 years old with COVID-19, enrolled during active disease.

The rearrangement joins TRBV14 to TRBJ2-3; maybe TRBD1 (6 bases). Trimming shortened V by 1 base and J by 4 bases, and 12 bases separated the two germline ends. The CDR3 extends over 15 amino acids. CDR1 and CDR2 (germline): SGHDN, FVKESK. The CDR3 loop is CASSQGFRGADTQYF. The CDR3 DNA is TGTGCCAGCAGCCAAGGGTTCAGGGGTGCAGATACGCAGTATTTT.

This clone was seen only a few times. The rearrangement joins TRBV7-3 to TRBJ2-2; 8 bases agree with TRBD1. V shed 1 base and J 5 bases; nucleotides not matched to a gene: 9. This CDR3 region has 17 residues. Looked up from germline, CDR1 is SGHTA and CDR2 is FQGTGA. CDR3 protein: CASSLRAGQGGTGELFF. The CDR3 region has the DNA TGTGCCAGCAGCTTAAGGGCTGGACAGGGTGGTACCGGGGAGCTGTTTTTT. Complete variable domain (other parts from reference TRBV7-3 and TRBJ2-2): GAGVSQTPSNKVTEKGKYVELRCDPISGHTALYWYRQSLGQGPEFLIYFQGTGAADDSGLPNDRFFAVRPEGSVSTLKIQRTERGDSAVYLCASSLRAGQGGTGELFFGEGSRLTVL.

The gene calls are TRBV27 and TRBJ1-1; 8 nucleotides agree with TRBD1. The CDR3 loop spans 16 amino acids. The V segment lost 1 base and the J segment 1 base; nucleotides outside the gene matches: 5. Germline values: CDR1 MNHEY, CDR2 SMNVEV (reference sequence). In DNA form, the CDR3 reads TGTGCCAGCAGTTTATACCAGGGGGCAGGGAACACTGAAGCTTTCTTT. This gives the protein CASSLYQGAGNTEAFF.

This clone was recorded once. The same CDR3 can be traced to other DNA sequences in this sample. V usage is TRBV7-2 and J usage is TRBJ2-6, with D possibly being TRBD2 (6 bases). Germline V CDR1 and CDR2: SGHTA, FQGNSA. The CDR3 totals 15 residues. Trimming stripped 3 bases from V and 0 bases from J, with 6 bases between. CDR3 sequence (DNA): TGTGCCAGCAGCTTCGGGGGCTCTGGGGCCAACGTCCTGACTTTC. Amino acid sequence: CASSFGGSGANVLTF.

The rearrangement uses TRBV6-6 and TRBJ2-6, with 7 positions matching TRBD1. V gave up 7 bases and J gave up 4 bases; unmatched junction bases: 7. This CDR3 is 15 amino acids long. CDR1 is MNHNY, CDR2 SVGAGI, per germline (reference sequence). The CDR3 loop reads CASTYRGSGANVLTF. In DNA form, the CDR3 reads TGTGCCAGCACCTACAGGGGTTCGGGGGCCAACGTCCTGACTTTC.

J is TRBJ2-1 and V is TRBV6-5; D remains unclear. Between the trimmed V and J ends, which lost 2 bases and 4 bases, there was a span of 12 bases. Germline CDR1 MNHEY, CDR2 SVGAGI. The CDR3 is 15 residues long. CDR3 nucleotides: TGTGCCAGCAGTTACGATGCGAACCCATACAATGAGCAGTTCTTC. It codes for CASSYDANPYNEQFF.

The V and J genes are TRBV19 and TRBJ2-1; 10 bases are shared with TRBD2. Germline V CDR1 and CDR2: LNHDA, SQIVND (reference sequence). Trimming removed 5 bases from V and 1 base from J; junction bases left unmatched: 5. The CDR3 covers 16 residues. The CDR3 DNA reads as TGTGCCAGTAGTTTGCTAGCGGGGGTATCCTACAATGAGCAGTTCTTC. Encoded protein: CASSLLAGVSYNEQFF.

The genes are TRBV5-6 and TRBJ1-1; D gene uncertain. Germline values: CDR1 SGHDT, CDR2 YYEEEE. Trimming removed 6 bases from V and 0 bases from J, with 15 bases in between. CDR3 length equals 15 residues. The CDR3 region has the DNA TGTGCCAGCAACTTAATGTTAAACATGAACACTGAAGCTTTCTTT. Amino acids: CASNLMLNMNTEAFF. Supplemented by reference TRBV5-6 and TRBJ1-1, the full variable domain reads DAGVTQSPTHLIKTRGQQVTLRCSPKSGHDTVSWYQQALGQGPQFIFQYYEEEERQRGNFPDRFSGHQFPNYSSELNVNALLLGDSALYLCASNLMLNMNTEAFFGQGTRLTVV.

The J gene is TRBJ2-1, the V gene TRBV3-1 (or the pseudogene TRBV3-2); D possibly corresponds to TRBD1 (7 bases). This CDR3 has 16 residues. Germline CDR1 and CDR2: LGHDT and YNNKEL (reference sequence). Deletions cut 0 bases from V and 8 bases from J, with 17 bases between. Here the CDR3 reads CASSQDPLGGGDEQFF. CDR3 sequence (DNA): TGTGCCAGCAGCCAAGACCCCCTAGGGGGCGGGGATGAGCAGTTCTTC.

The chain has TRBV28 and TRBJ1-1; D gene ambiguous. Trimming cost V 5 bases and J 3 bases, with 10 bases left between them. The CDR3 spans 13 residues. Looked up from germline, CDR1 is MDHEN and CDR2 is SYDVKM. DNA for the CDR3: TGTGCCAGCAGTCTAGGTCGGGACACTGAAGCTTTCTTT. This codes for CASSLGRDTEAFF.

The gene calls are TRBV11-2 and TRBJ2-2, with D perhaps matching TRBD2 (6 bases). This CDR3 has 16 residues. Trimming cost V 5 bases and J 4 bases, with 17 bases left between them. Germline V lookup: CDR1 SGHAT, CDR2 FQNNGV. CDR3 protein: CASSVDAGRGTGELFF. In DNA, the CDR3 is TGTGCCAGCAGCGTTGACGCGGGGCGCGGCACCGGGGAGCTGTTTTTT.

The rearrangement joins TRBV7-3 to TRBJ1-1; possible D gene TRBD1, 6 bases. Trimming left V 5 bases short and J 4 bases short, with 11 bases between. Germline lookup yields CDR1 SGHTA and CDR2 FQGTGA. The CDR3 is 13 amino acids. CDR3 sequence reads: CASSLTGLTEAFF. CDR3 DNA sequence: TGTGCCAGCAGCCTTACAGGGCTCACTGAAGCTTTCTTT.

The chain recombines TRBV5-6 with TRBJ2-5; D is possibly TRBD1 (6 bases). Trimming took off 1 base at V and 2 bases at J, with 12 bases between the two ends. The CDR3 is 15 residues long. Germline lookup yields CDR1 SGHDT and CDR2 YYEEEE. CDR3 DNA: TGTGCCAGCAGCTTGTACGGCGGACAGCAAGAGACCCAGTACTTC. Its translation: CASSLYGGQQETQYF.

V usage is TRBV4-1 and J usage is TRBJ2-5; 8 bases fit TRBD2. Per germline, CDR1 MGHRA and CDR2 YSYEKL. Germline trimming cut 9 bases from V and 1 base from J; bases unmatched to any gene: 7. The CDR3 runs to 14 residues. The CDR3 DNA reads TGCGCCAGTCGACGGACTAGCTCCCAAGAGACCCAGTACTTC. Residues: CASRRTSSQETQYF.

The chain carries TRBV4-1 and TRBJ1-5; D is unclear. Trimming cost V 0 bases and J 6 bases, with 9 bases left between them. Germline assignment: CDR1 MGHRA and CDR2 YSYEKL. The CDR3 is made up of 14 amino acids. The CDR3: CASSQEETGQPQHF. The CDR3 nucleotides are TGCGCCAGCAGCCAAGAAGAGACGGGTCAGCCCCAGCATTTT.

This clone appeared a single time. The CDR3 nucleotides read TGTGCCAGCAGCTTGTACCAGGGGCATTACAATGAGCAGTTCTTC. Protein: CASSLYQGHYNEQFF. The rearrangement links TRBV5-6 to TRBJ2-1, with a tentative D call TRBD1 (6 bases). Looked up from germline, CDR1 is SGHDT and CDR2 is YYEEEE. The CDR3 spans 15 residues. Trimming took 1 base from V and 4 from J, leaving 12 bases between them.

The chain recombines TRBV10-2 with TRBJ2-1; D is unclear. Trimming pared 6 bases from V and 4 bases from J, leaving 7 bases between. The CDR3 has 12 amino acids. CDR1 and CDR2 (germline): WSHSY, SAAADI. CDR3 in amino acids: CASRMQYNEQFF. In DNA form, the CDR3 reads TGCGCCAGCAGGATGCAGTACAATGAGCAGTTCTTC.

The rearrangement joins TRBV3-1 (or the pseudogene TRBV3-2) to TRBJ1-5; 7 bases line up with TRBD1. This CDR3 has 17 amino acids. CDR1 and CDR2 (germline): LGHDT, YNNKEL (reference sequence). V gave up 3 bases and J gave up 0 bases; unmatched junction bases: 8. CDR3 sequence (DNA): TGTGCCAGCAGCCACGGGGACAGACCAAGTAGCAATCAGCCCCAGCATTTT. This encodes CASSHGDRPSSNQPQHF.

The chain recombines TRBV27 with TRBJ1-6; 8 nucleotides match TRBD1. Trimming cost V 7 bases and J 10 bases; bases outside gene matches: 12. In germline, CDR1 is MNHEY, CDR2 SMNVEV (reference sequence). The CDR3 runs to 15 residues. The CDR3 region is CASTATGTGISPLHF. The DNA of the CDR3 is TGTGCCAGCACCGCAACCGGGACAGGAATCTCACCCCTCCACTTT.

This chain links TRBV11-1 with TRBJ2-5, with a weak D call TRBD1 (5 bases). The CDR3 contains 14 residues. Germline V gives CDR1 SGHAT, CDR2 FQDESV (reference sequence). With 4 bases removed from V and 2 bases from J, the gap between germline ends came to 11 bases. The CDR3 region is CASSSDRIQETQYF. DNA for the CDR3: TGTGCCAGCAGCTCCGACAGAATTCAAGAGACCCAGTACTTC. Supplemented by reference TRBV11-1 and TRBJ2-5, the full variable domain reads EAEVAQSPRYKITEKSQAVAFWCDPISGHATLYWYRQILGQGPELLVQFQDESVVDDSQLPKDRFSAERLKGVDSTLKIQPAELGDSAMYLCASSSDRIQETQYFGPGTRLLVL.

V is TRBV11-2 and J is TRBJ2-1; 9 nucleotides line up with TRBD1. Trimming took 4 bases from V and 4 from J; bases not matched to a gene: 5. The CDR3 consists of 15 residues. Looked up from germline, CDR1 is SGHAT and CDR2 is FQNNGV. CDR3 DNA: TGTGCCAGCAGCTCCGGACAGGGGAAGTACAATGAGCAGTTCTTC. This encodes CASSSGQGKYNEQFF.

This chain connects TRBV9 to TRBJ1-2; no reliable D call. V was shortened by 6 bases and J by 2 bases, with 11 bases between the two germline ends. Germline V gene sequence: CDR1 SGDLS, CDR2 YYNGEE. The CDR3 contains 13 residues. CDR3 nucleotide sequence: TGTGCCAGCACCTTGACGGGGAACTATGGCTACACCTTC. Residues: CASTLTGNYGYTF.

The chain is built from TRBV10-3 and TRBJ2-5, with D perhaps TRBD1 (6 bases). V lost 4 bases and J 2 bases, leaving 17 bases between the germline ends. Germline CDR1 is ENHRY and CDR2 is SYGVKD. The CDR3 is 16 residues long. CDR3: CAISAEDRSTQETQYF. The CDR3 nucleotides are TGTGCCATCAGTGCCGAGGACAGAAGCACTCAAGAGACCCAGTACTTC.